The 21 T cell receptor beta chains below all came from one sample that was sequenced in a study of T cells in women clearing cervical HPV infection. Measured with immunoSEQ multiplex PCR; TCRdb has only the in-frame clones, and not every one. Recorded for this sample: more than 20,000 clones. Sequencing was carried out using blood buffy coat. All receptors derive from a woman aged 18 to 75 with a cervical HPV16 infection that either progressed to CIN3+ or cleared (not recorded which).

For this clone: The read stops 3 residues short of the end of the CDR3; the missing end is completed from the germline J gene. The chain combines TRBV30 with TRBJ1-5; 12 bases are a match to TRBD1. Germline loops: CDR1 GTSNPN, CDR2 SVGIG (reference sequence). Losses at the gene ends were 3 bases for V and 0 bases for J; bases not matched to a gene: 3. This CDR3 spans 16 amino acids. CDR3 sequence: CAWRGTGGLSNQPQHF. The sequenced part of the CDR3 DNA is TGTGCCTGGAGGGGGACAGGGGGCCTTAGCAATCAGCCC.

As concerns this clone: The read ends 3 residues shy of where the CDR3 ends; the end is completed using the germline J gene. V usage is TRBV20-1 and J usage is TRBJ2-7, with TRBD1 as a possible D gene (5 bases). CDR1 is DFQATT, CDR2 SNEGSKA, per germline (reference sequence). The CDR3 consists of 14 residues. Trimming pared 6 bases from V and 3 bases from J, leaving 18 bases between. CDR3 region: CSAVRQTESYEQYF. CDR3 bases read: TGCAGTGCCGTCCGACAGACGGAAAGCTACGAG.

As concerns this clone: The read terminates 3 residues ahead of where the CDR3 ends, so the germline J gene completes it. The chain combines TRBV5-4 with TRBJ2-3; 7 positions agree with TRBD1. Germline CDR1 SGHNT, CDR2 YYREEE (reference sequence). The length of the CDR3 is 16 residues. The part of the CDR3 DNA that was read is TGTGCCAGCAGCGTCCGGGACAGCCGATTTCTGGAGACG. As protein: CASSVRDSRFLET. The CDR3 in full is CASSVRDSRFLETQYF.

On this clone itself: The CDR3 end lies 3 residues beyond the end of the read and is filled in from the germline J gene. The J gene is TRBJ1-6, the V gene TRBV30; D is unclear. This CDR3 is 15 amino acids long. Germline CDR1 reads GTSNPN; CDR2 reads SVGIG (reference sequence). Trimming left V 0 bases short and J 7 bases short, with 13 bases between. The CDR3 bases that were read are TGTGCCTGGAGTGTGTCTGGGTTCGGGAATTCACCC. It codes for CAWSVSGFGNSP. The complete CDR3 reads CAWSVSGFGNSPLHF.

Note on this clone: The DNA ends 3 residues before the CDR3 does, and the rest of the CDR3 is filled in from the germline J gene. The rearrangement links TRBV19 to TRBJ2-2; no definite D call. CDR3 length: 15 residues. Germline loops: CDR1 LNHDA, CDR2 SQIVND (reference sequence). V dropped 1 base and J dropped 2 bases, with 8 bases sitting between them. The sequenced CDR3 bases are TGTGCCAGTAGTATAGCGGCGGATAACACCGGGGAG. This codes for CASSIAADNTGE. The full CDR3 protein reads CASSIAADNTGELFF.

Of note for this clone: The read ends 3 residues early relative to the CDR3; the germline J gene fills the gap. This rearrangement joins TRBV20-1 to TRBJ2-2, with 10 positions matching TRBD2. CDR1 DFQATT and CDR2 SNEGSKA come from the germline V gene (reference sequence). This CDR3 comprises 15 residues. V lost 8 bases, J lost 4 bases, and 10 bases stayed unmatched. The part of the CDR3 DNA that was read is TGCAGTATTAGAGCGGGGGGGCGGGGCACCGGGGAG. Its protein product is CSIRAGGRGTGE. The full-length CDR3 reads as CSIRAGGRGTGELFF.

Notes on this clone: The sequence runs out 3 residues before the end of the CDR3; the remainder is reconstructed from the germline J gene. The chain couples TRBV7-6 to TRBJ2-3; 8 nucleotides align to TRBD2. CDR3 length: 16 amino acids. Germline V gives CDR1 SGHVS, CDR2 FNYEAQ. V lost 1 base to trimming and J lost 5 bases; unmatched junction nucleotides: 8. The part of the CDR3 DNA that was read is TGTGCCAGCAGCTTAGTGGGGACTAGAGGAAGAGATACG. This sequence encodes CASSLVGTRGRDT. The whole CDR3 reads CASSLVGTRGRDTQYF.

Note on this clone: The CDR3 is cut off 3 residues early in the read; its end comes from the germline J gene. The genes are TRBV10-3 and TRBJ2-1; 9 bases map to TRBD1. The germline V gene encodes CDR1 ENHRY and CDR2 SYGVKD. Trimming removed 6 bases from V and 4 bases from J; junction bases left unmatched: 13. The CDR3 consists of 17 residues. The sequenced CDR3 bases are TGTGCCATCAGCGGGACAGGGAGTGGGGGCTCGTACAATGAG. This encodes CAISGTGSGGSYNE. The full CDR3 protein is CAISGTGSGGSYNEQFF.

About this clone itself: The CDR3 end lies 3 residues beyond the end of the read and is filled in from the germline J gene. The chain is built from TRBV5-1 and TRBJ2-3, with 9 nucleotides matching TRBD2. Germline V gene lookup returns CDR1 SGHRS and CDR2 YFSETQ. There are 15 residues in the CDR3. Losses at the gene ends were 0 bases for V and 1 base for J; bases not matched to a gene: 0. CDR3 region: CASSLGLAGTDTQYF. The part of the CDR3 DNA that was read is TGCGCCAGCAGCTTGGGACTAGCGGGCACAGATACG.

In the case of this clone: The DNA ends 3 residues before the CDR3 does, and the rest of the CDR3 is filled in from the germline J gene. The chain employs TRBV20-1 and TRBJ1-6; the match to TRBD1 covers 7 bases. Germline values: CDR1 DFQATT, CDR2 SNEGSKA (reference sequence). CDR3 length equals 16 residues. This CDR3 is CSARAPPGTASSPLHF. The CDR3 bases that were read are TGCAGTGCCAGGGCCCCTCCCGGGACAGCCTCCAGCCCC.

Of note for this clone: Coverage ceases 3 residues before the CDR3 finishes, and the germline J gene fills in the end. The J gene is TRBJ1-1, the V gene TRBV2; the D is unclear. The CDR3 length is 14 residues. Germline values: CDR1 SNHLY, CDR2 FYNNEI. Trimming left V 3 bases short and J 1 base short, with 9 bases between. The CDR3 bases that were read are TGTGCCAGCAGTGACTGGGCGACGAACACTGAA. Protein: CASSDWATNTE. The full CDR3 protein reads CASSDWATNTEAFF.

Remarks on this clone: The CDR3 end lies 3 residues beyond the end of the read and is filled in from the germline J gene. V and J are TRBV10-3 and TRBJ1-2; D may be TRBD1 (5 bases). From germline, CDR1 is ENHRY and CDR2 SYGVKD. V was trimmed by 4 bases and J by 6 bases, leaving 12 bases between them. This CDR3 region has 13 residues. Incomplete CDR3 DNA: TGTGCCATCAGTGCTTCGGGACTTCATGGC. It codes for CAISASGLHG. The whole CDR3 protein reads CAISASGLHGYTF.

Concerning this clone: The read gets to within 3 residues of the CDR3 end, and the germline J gene fills in the rest. The rearrangement uses TRBV20-1 and TRBJ2-2; 10 bases agree with TRBD1. Trimming took 6 bases from V and 4 from J; bases not matched to a gene: 11. CDR1 is DFQATT and CDR2 is SNEGSKA in the germline V gene (reference sequence). This CDR3 contains 16 residues. The CDR3 loop reads CSAAVGDRGPTGELFF. The sequenced part of the CDR3 DNA is TGCAGTGCGGCTGTAGGGGACAGGGGCCCCACCGGGGAG.

Comments on this clone: The observed sequence ends 3 residues before the CDR3 terminus, with the missing tail filled in from the germline J gene. The chain links TRBV15 to TRBJ2-7; D is perhaps TRBD2 (6 bases). The CDR3 is made up of 16 amino acids. Germline V gene sequence: CDR1 LNHNV, CDR2 YYDKDF (reference sequence). With 1 base removed from V and 2 bases from J, the gap between germline ends came to 15 bases. The CDR3 DNA, read in part, is TGTGCCACCAGCAGAGTCGTCAGCGGGCGACCCTACGAG. This gives the protein CATSRVVSGRPYE. The entire CDR3 is CATSRVVSGRPYEQYF.

On this clone: Read coverage stops 3 residues before the CDR3 terminus; the germline J gene supplies the remainder. The V gene is TRBV2, the J gene TRBJ1-5; tentatively, D is TRBD1 (6 bases). In germline, CDR1 is SNHLY, CDR2 FYNNEI. V was shortened by 4 bases and J by 7 bases, with 14 bases between the two germline ends. The CDR3 contains 14 residues. The CDR3 reads CASSVGGRDQPQHF. CDR3 DNA (partial): TGTGCCAGCAGTGTGGGGGGGCGCGACCAGCCC.

The DNA read from the CDR3 is TGCAGCGTTGAAGAAGGACTAGTAAACGAG. Its translation: CSVEEGLVNE. In full, the CDR3 reads CSVEEGLVNEQYF. The V and J genes are TRBV29-1 and TRBJ2-7; 7 bases line up with TRBD2. The read ends 3 residues early relative to the CDR3; the germline J gene fills the gap. This CDR3 region has 13 residues. The J segment lost 5 bases and the V segment lost 0 bases, leaving 4 bases of the junction unmatched. Looked up from germline, CDR1 is SQVTM and CDR2 is ANQGSEA.

CDR3 DNA, as far as it was read: TGTGCCAGCAGCGTAGGGCAGGGAACCGAG. Residues: CASSVGQGTE. The entire CDR3 protein reads CASSVGQGTEQYF. The chain is built from TRBV9 and TRBJ2-7; tentative D call: TRBD1 (5 bases). The CDR3 end falls 3 residues outside the read, so it is completed with the germline J gene. Trimming took 0 bases from V and 6 from J, leaving 10 bases between them. The CDR3 totals 13 residues. Germline CDR1 SGDLS, CDR2 YYNGEE.

As regards this clone: Coverage ceases 3 residues before the CDR3 finishes, and the germline J gene fills in the end. Other DNA sequences in the same sample also yield this CDR3. The genes are TRBV2 and TRBJ1-4; 9 nucleotides align to TRBD1. The CDR3 is 15 residues long. In germline, CDR1 is SNHLY, CDR2 FYNNEI. Losses at the gene ends were 5 bases for V and 4 bases for J; bases not matched to a gene: 5. The CDR3 reads CASSSYRGRNEKLFF. The DNA read from the CDR3 is TGTGCCAGCAGTTCGTACAGGGGGCGTAATGAAAAA.

Details on this clone: The CDR3 extends 3 residues past the end of the read, so its final part is completed from the germline J gene. J is TRBJ1-2 and V is TRBV2; 9 bases fit TRBD1. Germline CDR1 and CDR2: SNHLY and FYNNEI. The CDR3 sequence is 14 residues long. CDR3 sequence reads: CASSEWDRAGGYTF. CDR3 DNA, as far as it was read: TGTGCCAGCAGTGAATGGGACAGGGCGGGAGGC.

Concerning this clone itself: Sequencing ends 3 residues short of the CDR3 end; the germline J gene provides the rest. Within the sample, other DNA sequences also encode this same CDR3. The V call is TRBV18, the J call TRBJ1-3, with D possibly being TRBD1 (5 bases). CDR1 is KGHSH and CDR2 is LQKENI in the germline V gene. V was shortened by 1 base and J by 0 bases, with 13 bases between the two germline ends. The CDR3 is 17 amino acids. The sequenced part of the CDR3 DNA is TGTGCCAGCTCACCACGCAGGGCAGCGAACTCTGGAAACACC. Protein: CASSPRRAANSGNT. The full CDR3 protein is CASSPRRAANSGNTIYF. Full variable domain (rest looked up from reference TRBV18 and TRBJ1-3): NAGVMQNPRHLVRRRGQEARLRCSPMKGHSHVYWYRQLPEEGLKFMVYLQKENIIDESGMPKERFSAEFPKEGPSILRIQQVVRGDSAAYFCASSPRRAANSGNTIYFGEGSWLTVV.

In the case of this clone: The read ends 3 residues early relative to the CDR3; the germline J gene fills the gap. J is TRBJ1-2 and V is TRBV5-1, with a tentative D call TRBD1 (5 bases). Per the germline V gene, CDR1 is SGHRS and CDR2 is YFSETQ. The CDR3 is 16 residues long. V was shortened by 0 bases and J by 2 bases, with 14 bases between the two germline ends. CDR3 DNA, as far as it was read: TGCGCCAGCAGCTTGGAGGGGTCAGTAGGGAACTATGGC. This gives the protein CASSLEGSVGNYG. The CDR3 in its entirety is CASSLEGSVGNYGYTF.